What follows is one T cell receptor (beta chain) and its context. In its sample, this clone was seen a few times. Its antigen is still unknown. No qualities accompany the bases; no much larger clone lies one base away. Distinct nucleotide sequences in the sample also encode this CDR3. Including the terminal cysteine and phenylalanine, the CDR3 comprises 12 residues. Only the CDR3 DNA is retained, 36 bases long and in frame from the first base. Via the germline V gene (reference sequence), CDR1 is SEHNR and CDR2 FQNEAQ. V is reduced by 1 base and J by 9 bases, leaving a spacing of 7 bases between them. Preparation of the library involved the immunoSEQ multiplex PCR assay. For TCR sequencing, RNA was extracted from every sample and reverse transcribed into cDNA to serve as template. First-strand cDNA was synthesized using SuperScript III with a 2:1 mix of oligo-dT and random hexamers. Amplification bias was assessed with a synthetic immune receptor repertoire, and residual bias was removed computationally. Per the authors' processing: Raw reads were preprocessed for error removal, and CDR3 was defined according to IMGT conventions as running from the conserved cysteine to phenylalanine. Clonality was computed by normalizing Shannon entropy by log2 of the number of productive unique TCRs and subtracting the result from 1. Scalp TCRbeta sequences were cross-referenced with sorted blood CD4 and CD8 repertoires so that the CD4 or CD8 identity of scalp clones could be inferred. TCRdb carries this immuneACCESS record with in-frame sequences only. Its versions omit some clonotypes, under half of them owing to an unresolved V gene in the studies checked, with the rest unexplained. V and J calls and clone size come straight from that table; D and trimming were deduced from the DNA. This sample holds fewer than 200,000 clones; around three fifths were observed only once. The biggest ten clones account for around an eighth of the sample.

These data belong to a study of CD8+ T cells in alopecia areata (dated by TCRdb to the late 2010s). Describing the broader study: Treated patients were enrolled in an open-label pilot trial of oral tofacitinib at 5 to 10 mg twice daily for moderate-to-severe alopecia areata. Tofacitinib was given for 6 to 18 months, followed by 6 months of follow-up off drug to assess delayed response and recurrence. The SALT score, which quantifies the percentage of affected scalp surface area, was used to measure disease severity in treated patients. High-throughput TCRbeta sequencing was used to examine T cell clonal expansion in alopecia areata in both the C3H/HeJ mouse model and human patients. On the human side, TCRbeta sequencing was run on scalp tissue and on sorted CD4+ and CD8+ peripheral blood T cells from healthy controls and from alopecia areata patients with either patchy or totalis/universalis disease. Biopsies were taken from tofacitinib-treated patients at baseline and at 4 and 24 weeks of treatment, and a later scalp biopsy was taken in several of the tofacitinib-treated patients. Scalp clonality was compared across normal scalp (n=4), patchy alopecia areata scalp (n=8), and alopecia totalis/universalis scalp (n=8). The RNA source kit depended on sample type: the PAXgene miRNA kit for fixed scalp, the miRNeasy kit for PBMCs, and the RNeasy kit for mouse skin. immunoSEQ multiplex PCR using 35 Vbeta forward primers and 13 Jbeta reverse primers was used to amplify TCRbeta CDR3 regions. Results the study describes overall, beyond this receptor: Many expanded lesional clones persisted in scalp and blood during tofacitinib treatment, which may partly explain relapse after stopping treatment. Tofacitinib significantly decreased scalp clonality and the number of expanded CD8+ clones among the top 100 scalp clones. Because the treated cohort was small and had only one nonresponder, larger studies are needed to examine links between baseline CD8+ expansion and response. Unlike mouse skin, which is dominated by gammadelta T cells, normal human skin has resident alphabeta T cells that are also sequenced, and this complicates analysis of the scalp TCR repertoire. Lesional scalp, especially in alopecia totalis/universalis, showed higher clonality and more expanded CD8+ clones than normal scalp, suggesting antigenic drive. Compared with mice, TCR sequences shared between patients were less clear, possibly partly because of HLA diversity across the patient population.

In light of the paper, this sample's time point label describes: roughly 24 weeks on oral tofacitinib. The treatment or condition tag for this specimen amounts to: oral pan-JAK inhibitor, 5-10 mg twice daily. Peripheral blood and lesional scalp punch biopsies were obtained from patients with alopecia areata. PBMCs were isolated by density centrifugation and stained for CD3, CD4 and CD8, after which CD4+ and CD8+ T cells were sorted on a FACSAria. Material: CD8+ T cells sorted from blood, obtained at week 24, from a patient treated with tofacitinib. The TCR was taken from a human donor with alopecia areata. The chain employs TRBV7-9 and TRBJ1-5, with the D gene call left open. The CDR3 sequence is CASSLGGRPQHF. DNA sequence: TGTGCCAGCAGCTTAGGAGGGCGGCCCCAGCATTTT.